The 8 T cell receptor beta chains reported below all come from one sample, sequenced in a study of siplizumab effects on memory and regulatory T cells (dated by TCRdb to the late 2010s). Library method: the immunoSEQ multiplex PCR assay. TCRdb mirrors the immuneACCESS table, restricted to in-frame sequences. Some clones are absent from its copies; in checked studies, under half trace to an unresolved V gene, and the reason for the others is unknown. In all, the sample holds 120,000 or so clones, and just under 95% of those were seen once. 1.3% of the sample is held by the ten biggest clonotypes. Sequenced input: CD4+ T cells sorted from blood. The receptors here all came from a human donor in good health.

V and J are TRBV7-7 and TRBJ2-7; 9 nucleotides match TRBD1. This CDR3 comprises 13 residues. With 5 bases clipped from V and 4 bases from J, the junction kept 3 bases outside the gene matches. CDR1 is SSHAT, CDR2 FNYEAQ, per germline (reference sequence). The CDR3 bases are TGTGCCAGCAGCATGGACAGGGGATACGAGCAGTACTTC. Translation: CASSMDRGYEQYF.

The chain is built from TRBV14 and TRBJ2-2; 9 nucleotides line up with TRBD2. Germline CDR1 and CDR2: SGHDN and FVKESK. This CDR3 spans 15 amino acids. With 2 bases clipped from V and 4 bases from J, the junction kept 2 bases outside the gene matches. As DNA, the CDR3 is TGTGCCAGCAGCCAAATACTAGCGGGCACCGGGGAGCTGTTTTTT. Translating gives CASSQILAGTGELFF.

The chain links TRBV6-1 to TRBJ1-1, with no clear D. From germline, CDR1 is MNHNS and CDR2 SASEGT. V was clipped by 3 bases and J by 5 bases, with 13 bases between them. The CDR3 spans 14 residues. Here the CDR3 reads CASSEGAGWTEAFF. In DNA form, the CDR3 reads TGTGCCAGCAGTGAGGGTGCGGGGTGGACTGAAGCTTTCTTT.

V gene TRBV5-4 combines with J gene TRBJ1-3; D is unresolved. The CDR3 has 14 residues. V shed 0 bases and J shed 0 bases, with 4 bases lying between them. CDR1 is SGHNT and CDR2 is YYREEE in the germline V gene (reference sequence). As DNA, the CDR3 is TGTGCCAGCAGCTTGGCGGTCTCTGGAAACACCATATATTTT. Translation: CASSLAVSGNTIYF.

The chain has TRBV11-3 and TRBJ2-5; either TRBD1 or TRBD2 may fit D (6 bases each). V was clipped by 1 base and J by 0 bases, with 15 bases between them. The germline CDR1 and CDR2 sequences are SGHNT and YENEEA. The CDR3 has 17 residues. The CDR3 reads CASSLGERGPYQETQYF. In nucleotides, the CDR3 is TGTGCCAGCAGCTTAGGGGAACGGGGGCCTTACCAAGAGACCCAGTACTTC.

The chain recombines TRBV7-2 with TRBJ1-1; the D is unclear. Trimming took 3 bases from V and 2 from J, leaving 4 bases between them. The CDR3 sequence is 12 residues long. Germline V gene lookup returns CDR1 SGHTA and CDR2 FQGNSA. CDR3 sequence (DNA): TGTGCCAGCAGCTTCTCAAACACTGAAGCTTTCTTT. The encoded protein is CASSFSNTEAFF.

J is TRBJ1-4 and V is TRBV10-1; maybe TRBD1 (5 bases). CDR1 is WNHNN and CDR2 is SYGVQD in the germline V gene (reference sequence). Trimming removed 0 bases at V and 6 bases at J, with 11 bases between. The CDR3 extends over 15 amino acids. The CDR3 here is CASSESIRVDEKLFF. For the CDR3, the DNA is TGCGCCAGCAGTGAGTCGATCAGGGTAGATGAAAAACTGTTTTTT.

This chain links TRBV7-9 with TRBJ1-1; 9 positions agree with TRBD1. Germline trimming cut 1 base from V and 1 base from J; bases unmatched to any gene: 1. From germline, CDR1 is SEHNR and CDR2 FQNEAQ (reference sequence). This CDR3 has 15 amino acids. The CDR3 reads CASSLVGQGNTEAFF. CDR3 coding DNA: TGTGCCAGCAGCTTAGTGGGACAGGGGAACACTGAAGCTTTCTTT.